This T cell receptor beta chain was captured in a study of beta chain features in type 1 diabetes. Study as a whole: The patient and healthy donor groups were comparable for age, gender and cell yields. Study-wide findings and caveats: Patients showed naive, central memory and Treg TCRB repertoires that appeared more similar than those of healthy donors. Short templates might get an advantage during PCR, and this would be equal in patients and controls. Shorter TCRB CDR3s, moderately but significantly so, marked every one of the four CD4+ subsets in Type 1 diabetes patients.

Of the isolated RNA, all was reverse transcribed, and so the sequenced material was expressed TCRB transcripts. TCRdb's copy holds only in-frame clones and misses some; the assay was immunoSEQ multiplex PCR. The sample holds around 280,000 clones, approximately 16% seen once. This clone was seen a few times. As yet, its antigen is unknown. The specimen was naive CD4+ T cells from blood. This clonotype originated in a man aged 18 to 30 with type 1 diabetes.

CDR3: CATNSGAEETQYF. The CDR3 bases are TGTGCCACCAATAGCGGGGCAGAAGAGACCCAGTACTTC. The gene calls are TRBV10-3 and TRBJ2-5, with 8 bases lining up with TRBD2. The V gene's germline CDR1 is ENHRY and CDR2 SYGVKD. Trimming removed 10 bases from V and 3 bases from J; junction bases left unmatched: 7. There are 13 residues in the CDR3.